This T cell receptor beta chain came from a study of T cell responses to AZD1222 COVID-19 vaccine. Study-wide results and caveats: Spike-specific TCR breadth rose after two AZD1222 doses, and depth rose as well. Spike was spanned by vaccine-associated CD4 TCRs, which were dominant at 160-218 and 743-854. Donors were mostly white British, more females; clonal diversity possibly underestimated.

This table comes from immunoSEQ multiplex PCR, and its TCRdb copy is limited to in-frame clones, with some not included. The table records some 150,000 clones, about nine tenths of them present only once. The CDR3 consists of 14 residues. Germline lookup yields CDR1 LNHNV and CDR2 YYDKDF (reference sequence). V dropped 6 bases and J dropped 4; count of bases not matched to a gene: 5. About this clone itself: The antigen is not known.

The chain links TRBV15 to TRBJ1-3, with 8 nucleotides matching TRBD1. Material: peripheral blood, obtained 28 days after the second AZD1222 dose. This sequence was found in an adult who received the AZD1222 COVID-19 vaccine. CDR3 residues: CATSPGGSGNTIYF. DNA for the CDR3: TGTGCCACCAGTCCAGGGGGCTCCGGAAACACCATATATTTT.